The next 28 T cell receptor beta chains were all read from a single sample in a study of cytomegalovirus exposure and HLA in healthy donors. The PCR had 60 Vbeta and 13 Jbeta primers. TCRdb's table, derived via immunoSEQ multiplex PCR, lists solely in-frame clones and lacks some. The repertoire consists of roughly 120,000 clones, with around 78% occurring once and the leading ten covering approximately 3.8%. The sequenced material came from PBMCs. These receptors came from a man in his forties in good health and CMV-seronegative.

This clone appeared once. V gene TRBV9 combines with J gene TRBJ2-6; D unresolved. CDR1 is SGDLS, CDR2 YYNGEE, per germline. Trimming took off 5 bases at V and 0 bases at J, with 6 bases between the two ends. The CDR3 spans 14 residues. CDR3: CASRASSGANVLTF. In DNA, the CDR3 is TGTGCCAGCAGAGCGAGCTCTGGGGCCAACGTCCTGACTTTC.

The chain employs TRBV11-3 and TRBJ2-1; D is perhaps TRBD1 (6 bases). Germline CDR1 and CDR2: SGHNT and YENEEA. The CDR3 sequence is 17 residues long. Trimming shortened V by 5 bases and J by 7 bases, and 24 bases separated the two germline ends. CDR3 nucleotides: TGTGCCAGCAGCCCATTCAGGAGTGCAGGGGTGGGAAATGAGCAGTTCTTC. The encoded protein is CASSPFRSAGVGNEQFF.

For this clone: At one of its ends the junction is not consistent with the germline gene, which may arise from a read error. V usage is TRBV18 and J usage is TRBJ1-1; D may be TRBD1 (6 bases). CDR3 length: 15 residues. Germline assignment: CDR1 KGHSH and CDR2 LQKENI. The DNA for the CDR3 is TGTGCCAGCTCACCTAGGACAGACCTGAAGACTGAAGCTTTCTTT. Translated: CASSPRTDLKTEAFF.

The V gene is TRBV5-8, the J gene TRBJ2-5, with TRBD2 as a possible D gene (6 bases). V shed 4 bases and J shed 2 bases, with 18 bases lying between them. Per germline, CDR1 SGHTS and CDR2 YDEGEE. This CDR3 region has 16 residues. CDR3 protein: CASSRGDRENQETQYF. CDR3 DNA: TGTGCCAGCAGCCGCGGGGACCGGGAGAATCAAGAGACCCAGTACTTC.

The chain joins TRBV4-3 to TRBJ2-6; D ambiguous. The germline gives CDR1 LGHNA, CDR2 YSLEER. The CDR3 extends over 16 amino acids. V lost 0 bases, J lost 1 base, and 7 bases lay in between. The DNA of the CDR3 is TGCGCCAGCAGCCAAGATCCACATTCTGGGGCCAACGTCCTGACTTTC. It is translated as CASSQDPHSGANVLTF.

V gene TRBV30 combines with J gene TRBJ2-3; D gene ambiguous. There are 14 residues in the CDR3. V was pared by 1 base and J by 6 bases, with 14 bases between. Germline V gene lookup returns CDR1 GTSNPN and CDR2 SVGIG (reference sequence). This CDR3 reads CAWSAPTRWDTQYF. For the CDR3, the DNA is TGTGCCTGGAGTGCCCCAACCAGGTGGGATACGCAGTATTTT. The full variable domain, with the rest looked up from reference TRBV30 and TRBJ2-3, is SQTIHQWPATLVQPVGSPLSLECTVEGTSNPNLYWYRQAAGRGLQLLFYSVGIGQISSEVPQNLSASRPQDRQFILSSKKLLLSDSGFYLCAWSAPTRWDTQYFGPGTRLTVL.

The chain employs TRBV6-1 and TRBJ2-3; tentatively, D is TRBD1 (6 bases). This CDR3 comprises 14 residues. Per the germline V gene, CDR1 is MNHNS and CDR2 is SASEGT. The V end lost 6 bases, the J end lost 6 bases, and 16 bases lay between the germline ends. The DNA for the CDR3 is TGTGCCAGCAGGGGCCCCACAGGGCCTGATACGCAGTATTTT. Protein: CASRGPTGPDTQYF.

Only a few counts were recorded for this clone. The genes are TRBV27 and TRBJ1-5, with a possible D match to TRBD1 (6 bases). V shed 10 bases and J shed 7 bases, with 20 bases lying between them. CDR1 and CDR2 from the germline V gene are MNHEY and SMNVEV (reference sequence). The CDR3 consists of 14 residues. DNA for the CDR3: TGTGCCATCGAGGGGGGGGGCTATGCCCAGCCCCAGCATTTT. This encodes CAIEGGGYAQPQHF.

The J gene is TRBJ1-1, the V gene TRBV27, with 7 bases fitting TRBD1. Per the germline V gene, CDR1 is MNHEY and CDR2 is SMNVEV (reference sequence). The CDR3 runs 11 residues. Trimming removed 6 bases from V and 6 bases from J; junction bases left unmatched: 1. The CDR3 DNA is TGTGCCAGCAGGAGGGGGCCTGAAGCTTTCTTT. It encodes CASRRGPEAFF.

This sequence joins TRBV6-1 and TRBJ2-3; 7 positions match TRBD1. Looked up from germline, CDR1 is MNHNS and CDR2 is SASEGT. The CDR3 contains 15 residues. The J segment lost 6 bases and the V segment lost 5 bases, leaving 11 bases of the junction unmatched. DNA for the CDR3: TGTGCCAGCAGTCCCCCTTTGACAGGGACGGATACGCAGTATTTT. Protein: CASSPPLTGTDTQYF.

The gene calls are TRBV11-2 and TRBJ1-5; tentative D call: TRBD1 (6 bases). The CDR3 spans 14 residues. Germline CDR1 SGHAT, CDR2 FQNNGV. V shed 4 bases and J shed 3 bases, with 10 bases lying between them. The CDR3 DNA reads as TGTGCCAGCAGCTCGGACAGCTCCAATCAGCCCCAGCATTTT. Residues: CASSSDSSNQPQHF.

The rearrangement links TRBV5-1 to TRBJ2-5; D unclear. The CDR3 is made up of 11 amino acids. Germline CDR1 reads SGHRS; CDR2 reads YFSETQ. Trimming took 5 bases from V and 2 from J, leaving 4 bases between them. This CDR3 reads CASSLQETQYF. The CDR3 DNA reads TGCGCCAGCAGTTTACAAGAGACCCAGTACTTC.

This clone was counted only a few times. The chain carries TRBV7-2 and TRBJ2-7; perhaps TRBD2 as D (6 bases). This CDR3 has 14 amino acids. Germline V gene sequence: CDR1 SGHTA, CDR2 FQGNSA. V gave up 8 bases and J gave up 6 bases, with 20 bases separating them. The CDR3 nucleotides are TGTGCCAGCGACCCCGGGACTCAGCCAGGCGAGCAGTACTTC. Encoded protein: CASDPGTQPGEQYF.

CDR3 region: CAISDGSHYEQYF. CDR3 coding DNA: TGTGCCATCAGTGACGGGAGTCACTACGAGCAGTACTTC. This sequence joins TRBV10-3 and TRBJ2-7; weak D call: TRBD2 (6 bases). Germline V gives CDR1 ENHRY, CDR2 SYGVKD. The CDR3 sequence is 13 residues long. Trimming took off 3 bases at V and 3 bases at J, with 9 bases between the two ends.

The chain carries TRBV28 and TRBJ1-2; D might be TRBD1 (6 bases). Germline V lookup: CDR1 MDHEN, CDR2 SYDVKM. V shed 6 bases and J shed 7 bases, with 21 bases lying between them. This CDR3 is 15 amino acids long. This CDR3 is CASRETGAATLGYTF. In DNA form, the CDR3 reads TGTGCCAGCAGAGAGACAGGTGCCGCAACTCTTGGCTACACCTTC.

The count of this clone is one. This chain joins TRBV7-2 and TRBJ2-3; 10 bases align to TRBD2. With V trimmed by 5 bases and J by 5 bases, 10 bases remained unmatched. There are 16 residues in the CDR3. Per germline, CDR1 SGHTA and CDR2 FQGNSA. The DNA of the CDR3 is TGTGCCAGCAGCCCGTTAGCGGGGGGCTATGAAGATACGCAGTATTTT. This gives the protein CASSPLAGGYEDTQYF. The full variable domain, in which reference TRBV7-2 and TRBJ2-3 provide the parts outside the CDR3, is GAGVSQSPSNKVTEKGKDVELRCDPISGHTALYWYRQSLGQGLEFLIYFQGNSAPDKSGLPSDRFSAERTGGSVSTLTIQRTQQEDSAVYLCASSPLAGGYEDTQYFGPGTRLTVL.

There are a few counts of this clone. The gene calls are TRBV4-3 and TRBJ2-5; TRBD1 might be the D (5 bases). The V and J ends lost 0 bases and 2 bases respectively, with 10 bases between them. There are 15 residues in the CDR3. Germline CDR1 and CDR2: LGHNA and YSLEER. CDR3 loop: CASSQEARQQETQYF. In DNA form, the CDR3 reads TGCGCCAGCAGCCAAGAAGCCAGACAGCAAGAGACCCAGTACTTC.

This CDR3 reads CASSLRTGFGYTF. CDR3 nucleotide sequence: TGTGCCAGCAGCCTTAGGACAGGGTTTGGCTACACCTTC. This chain joins TRBV7-2 and TRBJ1-2, with 8 positions matching TRBD1. The CDR3 contains 13 residues. V shed 5 bases and J 7 bases; nucleotides not matched to a gene: 6. Germline V gene lookup returns CDR1 SGHTA and CDR2 FQGNSA.

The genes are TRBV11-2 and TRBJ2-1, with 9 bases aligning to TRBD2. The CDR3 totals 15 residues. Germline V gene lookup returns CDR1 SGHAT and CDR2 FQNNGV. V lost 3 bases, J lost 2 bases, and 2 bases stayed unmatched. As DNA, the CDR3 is TGTGCCAGCAGCTTTACTAGCGGGCCCTACAATGAGCAGTTCTTC. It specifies CASSFTSGPYNEQFF.

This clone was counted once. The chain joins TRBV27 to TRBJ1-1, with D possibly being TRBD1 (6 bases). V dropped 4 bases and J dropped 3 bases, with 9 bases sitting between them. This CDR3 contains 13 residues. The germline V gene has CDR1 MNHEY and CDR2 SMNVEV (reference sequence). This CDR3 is CASSSGTYTEAFF. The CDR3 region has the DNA TGTGCCAGCAGTTCAGGGACATACACTGAAGCTTTCTTT.

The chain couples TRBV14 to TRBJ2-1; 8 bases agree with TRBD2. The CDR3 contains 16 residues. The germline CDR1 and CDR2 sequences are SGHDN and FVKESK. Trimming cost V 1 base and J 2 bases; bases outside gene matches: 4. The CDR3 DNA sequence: TGTGCCAGCAGCCAAGGGTTAGCGGGGACCTACAATGAGCAGTTCTTC. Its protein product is CASSQGLAGTYNEQFF.

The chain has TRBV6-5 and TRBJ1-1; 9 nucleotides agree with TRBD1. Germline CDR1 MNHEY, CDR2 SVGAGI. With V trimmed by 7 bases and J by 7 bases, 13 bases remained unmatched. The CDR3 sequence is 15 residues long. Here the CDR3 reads CASIPGQGGKNEAFF. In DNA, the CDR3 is TGTGCCAGCATCCCGGGACAGGGAGGAAAAAATGAAGCTTTCTTT.

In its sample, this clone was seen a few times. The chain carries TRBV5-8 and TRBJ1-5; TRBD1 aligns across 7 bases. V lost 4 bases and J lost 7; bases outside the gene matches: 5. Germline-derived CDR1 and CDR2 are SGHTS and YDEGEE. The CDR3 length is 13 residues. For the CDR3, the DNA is TGTGCCAGCAGCACAGGGGCGGGACAGCCCCAGCATTTT. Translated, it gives CASSTGAGQPQHF.

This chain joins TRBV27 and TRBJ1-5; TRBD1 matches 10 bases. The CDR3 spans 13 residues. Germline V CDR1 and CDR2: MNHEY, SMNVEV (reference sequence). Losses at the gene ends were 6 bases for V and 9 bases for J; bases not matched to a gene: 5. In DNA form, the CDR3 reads TGTGCCAGCAGGGACAGGGGGTACGGGCCCCAGCATTTT. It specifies CASRDRGYGPQHF.

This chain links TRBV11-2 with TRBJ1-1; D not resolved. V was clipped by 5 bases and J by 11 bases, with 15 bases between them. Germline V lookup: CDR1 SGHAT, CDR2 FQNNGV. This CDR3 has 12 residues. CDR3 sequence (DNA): TGTGCCAGCAGCGCTACCGCGTGGAGGGCTTTCTTT. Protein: CASSATAWRAFF.

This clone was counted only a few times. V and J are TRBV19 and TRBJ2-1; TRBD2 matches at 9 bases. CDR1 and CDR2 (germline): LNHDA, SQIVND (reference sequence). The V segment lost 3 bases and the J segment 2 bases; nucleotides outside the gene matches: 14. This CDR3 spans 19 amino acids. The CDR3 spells CASSMIGGGVSGTYNEQFF. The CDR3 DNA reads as TGTGCCAGTAGTATGATCGGCGGGGGGGTCTCGGGAACCTACAATGAGCAGTTCTTC.

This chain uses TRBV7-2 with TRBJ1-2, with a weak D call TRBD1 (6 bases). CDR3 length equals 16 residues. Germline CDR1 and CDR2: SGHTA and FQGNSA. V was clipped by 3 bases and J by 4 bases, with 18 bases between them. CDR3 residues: CASSFRSGHNFYGYTF. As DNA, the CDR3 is TGTGCCAGCAGCTTTAGATCGGGACATAACTTCTATGGCTACACCTTC.

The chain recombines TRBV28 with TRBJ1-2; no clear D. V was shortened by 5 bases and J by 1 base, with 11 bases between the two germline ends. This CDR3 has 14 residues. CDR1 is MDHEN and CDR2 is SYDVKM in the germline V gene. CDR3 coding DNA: TGTGCCAGCAGTCCCCAGGCCGTTAACTATGGCTACACCTTC. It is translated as CASSPQAVNYGYTF.